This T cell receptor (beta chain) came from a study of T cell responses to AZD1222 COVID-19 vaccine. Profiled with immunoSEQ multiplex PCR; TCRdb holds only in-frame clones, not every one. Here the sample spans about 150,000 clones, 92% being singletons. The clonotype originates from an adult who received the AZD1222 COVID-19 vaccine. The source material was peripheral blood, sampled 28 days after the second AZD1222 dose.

This CDR3 reads CASSIVAGLSPNQPQHF. CDR3 nucleotides: TGTGCCAGTAGTATAGTCGCAGGGCTGTCTCCCAATCAGCCCCAGCATTTT. The gene calls are TRBV19 and TRBJ1-5; D is possibly TRBD1 (5 bases). The CDR3 consists of 17 residues. Trimming took 1 base from V and 3 from J, leaving 16 bases between them. In germline, CDR1 is LNHDA, CDR2 SQIVND (reference sequence).